The present entry profiles one T cell receptor beta chain with its context. The time point here: newly diagnosed GD, antithyroid drugs for less than 3 months. Scientists built the TCR library using RNA that was extracted from PBMCs. As a group, patients came from one endocrinology department in Xi'an, China. The sample originates from a study of regulatory T cells in long-lasting Graves disease. CDR1 is DFQATT, CDR2 SNEGSKA, per germline (reference sequence). There are 15 residues in the CDR3. V shed 3 bases and J 2 bases; nucleotides not matched to a gene: 7. Building the TCR beta libraries relied on iRepertoire HTBI primers, and CDR3 regions underwent Arm-PCR. TCRdb independently ran MiXCR on the multiplex PCR reads; one entry per CDR3 protein. Here the sample spans 250,000 to 300,000 distinct CDR3 sequences, about 20% being singletons. These data also featured in a second study, about T cells in Graves' hyperthyroidism and ophthalmopathy.

The TCR comes from a woman in her 30s with Graves disease. The chain employs TRBV20-1 and TRBJ2-3; TRBD2 matches at 8 bases. Here the sequenced sample was peripheral blood mononuclear cells (PBMCs), taken at new diagnosis, from a patient treated with antithyroid drugs. CDR3 protein: CSASFPGGNTDTQYF. In DNA, the CDR3 is TGCAGTGCTAGTTTTCCGGGGGGGAACACAGATACGCAGTATTTT.